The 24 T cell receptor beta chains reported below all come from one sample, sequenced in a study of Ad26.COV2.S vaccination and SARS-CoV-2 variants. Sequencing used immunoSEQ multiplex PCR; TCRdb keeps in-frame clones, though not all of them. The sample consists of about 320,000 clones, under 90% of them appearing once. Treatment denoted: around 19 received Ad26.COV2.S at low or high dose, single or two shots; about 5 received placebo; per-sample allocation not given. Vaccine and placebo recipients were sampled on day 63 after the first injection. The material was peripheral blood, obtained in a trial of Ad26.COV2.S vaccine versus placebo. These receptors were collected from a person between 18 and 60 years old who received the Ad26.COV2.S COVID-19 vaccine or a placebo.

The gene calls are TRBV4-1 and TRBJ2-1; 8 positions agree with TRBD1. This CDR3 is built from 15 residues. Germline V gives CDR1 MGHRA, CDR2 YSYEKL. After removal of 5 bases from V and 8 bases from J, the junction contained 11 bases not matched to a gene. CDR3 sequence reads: CASSGRDRRSDEQFF. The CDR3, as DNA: TGCGCCAGCAGCGGCCGGGACAGGAGGTCGGATGAGCAGTTCTTC.

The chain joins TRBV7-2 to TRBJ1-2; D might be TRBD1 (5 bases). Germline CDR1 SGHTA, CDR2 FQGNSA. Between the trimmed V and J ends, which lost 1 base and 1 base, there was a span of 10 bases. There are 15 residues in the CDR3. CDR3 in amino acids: CASSLVAGSNYGYTF. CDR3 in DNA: TGTGCCAGCAGCTTAGTAGCAGGGAGTAACTATGGCTACACCTTC. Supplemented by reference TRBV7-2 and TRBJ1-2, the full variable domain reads GAGVSQSPSNKVTEKGKDVELRCDPISGHTALYWYRQSLGQGLEFLIYFQGNSAPDKSGLPSDRFSAERTGGSVSTLTIQRTQQEDSAVYLCASSLVAGSNYGYTFGSGTRLTVV.

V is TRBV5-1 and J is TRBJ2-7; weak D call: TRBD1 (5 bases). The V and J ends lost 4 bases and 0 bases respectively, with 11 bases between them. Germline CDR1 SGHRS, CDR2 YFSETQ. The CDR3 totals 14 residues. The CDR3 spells CASSTQGSSYEQYF. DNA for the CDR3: TGCGCCAGCAGCACTCAGGGAAGCTCCTACGAGCAGTACTTC.

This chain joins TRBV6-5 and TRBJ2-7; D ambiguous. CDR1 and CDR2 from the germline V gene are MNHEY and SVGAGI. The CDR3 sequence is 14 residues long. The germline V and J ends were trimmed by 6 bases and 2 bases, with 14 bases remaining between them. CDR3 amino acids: CASSPRNTAYEQYV. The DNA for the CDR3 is TGTGCCAGCAGCCCCCGCAATACAGCCTACGAGCAGTACGTC.

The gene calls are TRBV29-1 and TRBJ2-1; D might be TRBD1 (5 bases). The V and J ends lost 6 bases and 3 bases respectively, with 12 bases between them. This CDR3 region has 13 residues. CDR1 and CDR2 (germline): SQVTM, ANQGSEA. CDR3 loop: CSVPDTDYNEQFF. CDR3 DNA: TGCAGCGTGCCGGACACGGACTACAATGAGCAGTTCTTC.

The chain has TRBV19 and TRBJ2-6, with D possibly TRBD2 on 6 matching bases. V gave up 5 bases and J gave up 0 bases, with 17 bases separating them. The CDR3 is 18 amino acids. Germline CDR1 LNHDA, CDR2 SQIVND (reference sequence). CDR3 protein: CASSPQGRTISGANVLTF. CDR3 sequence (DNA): TGTGCCAGTAGTCCTCAAGGACGGACTATCTCTGGGGCCAACGTCCTGACTTTC.

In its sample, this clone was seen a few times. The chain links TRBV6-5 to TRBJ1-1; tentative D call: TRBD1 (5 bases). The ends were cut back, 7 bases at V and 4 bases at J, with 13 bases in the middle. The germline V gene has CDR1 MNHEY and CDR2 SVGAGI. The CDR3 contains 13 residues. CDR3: CASNSGGGTEAFF. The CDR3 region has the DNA TGTGCCAGCAATTCTGGGGGGGGCACTGAAGCTTTCTTT.

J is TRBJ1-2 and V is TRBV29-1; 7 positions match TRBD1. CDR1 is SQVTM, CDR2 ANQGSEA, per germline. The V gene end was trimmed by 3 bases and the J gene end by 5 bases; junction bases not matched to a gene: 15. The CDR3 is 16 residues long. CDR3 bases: TGCAGCGTTGACATGGAGGTTTCGGTCAGGGGGTATGGCTACACCTTC. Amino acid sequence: CSVDMEVSVRGYGYTF.

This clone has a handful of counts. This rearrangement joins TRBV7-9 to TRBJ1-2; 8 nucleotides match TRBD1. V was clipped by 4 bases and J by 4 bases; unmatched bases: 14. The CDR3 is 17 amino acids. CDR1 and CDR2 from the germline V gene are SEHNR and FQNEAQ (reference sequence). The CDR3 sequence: CASSSSYRDRFLYGYTF. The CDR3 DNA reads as TGTGCCAGCAGCTCCTCATACCGGGACAGGTTCCTCTATGGCTACACCTTC.

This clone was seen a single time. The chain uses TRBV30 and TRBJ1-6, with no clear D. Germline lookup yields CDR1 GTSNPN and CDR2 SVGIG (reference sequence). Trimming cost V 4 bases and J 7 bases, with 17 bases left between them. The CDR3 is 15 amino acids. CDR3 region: CAWNRIPGGNSPLHF. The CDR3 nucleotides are TGTGCCTGGAATAGGATCCCGGGAGGGAATTCACCCCTCCACTTT.

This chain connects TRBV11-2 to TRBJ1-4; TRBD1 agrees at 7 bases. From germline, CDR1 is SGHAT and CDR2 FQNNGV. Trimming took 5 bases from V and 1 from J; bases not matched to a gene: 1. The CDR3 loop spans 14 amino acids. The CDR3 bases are TGTGCCAGCAGCCAGGGGGAAACTAATGAAAAACTGTTTTTT. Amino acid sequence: CASSQGETNEKLFF.

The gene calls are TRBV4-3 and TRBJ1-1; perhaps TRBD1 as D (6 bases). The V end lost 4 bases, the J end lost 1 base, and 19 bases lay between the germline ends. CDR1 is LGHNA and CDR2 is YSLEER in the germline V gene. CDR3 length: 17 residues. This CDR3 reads CASSRNNEAGANTEAFF. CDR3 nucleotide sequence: TGCGCCAGCAGCCGCAACAACGAGGCAGGGGCGAACACTGAAGCTTTCTTT.

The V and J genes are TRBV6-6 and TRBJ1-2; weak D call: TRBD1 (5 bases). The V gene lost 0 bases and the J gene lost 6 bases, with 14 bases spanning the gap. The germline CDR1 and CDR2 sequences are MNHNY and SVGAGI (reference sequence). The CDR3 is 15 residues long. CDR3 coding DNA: TGTGCCAGCAGTTACTCGGTTTCGGTAGGGGATGGCTACACCTTC. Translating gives CASSYSVSVGDGYTF.

The CDR3 bases are TGTGCCAGCACCCCCGGCATAAACATTCAGTACTTC. Translating it yields CASTPGINIQYF. The rearrangement joins TRBV28 to TRBJ2-4; D not certain. The CDR3 length is 12 residues. The V gene lost 7 bases and the J gene lost 6 bases, with 10 bases spanning the gap. Germline V gene lookup returns CDR1 MDHEN and CDR2 SYDVKM.

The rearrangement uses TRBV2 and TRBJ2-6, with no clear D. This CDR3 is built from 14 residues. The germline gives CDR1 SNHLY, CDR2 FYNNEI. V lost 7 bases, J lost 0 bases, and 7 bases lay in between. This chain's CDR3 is CASTLSSGANVLTF. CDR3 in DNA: TGTGCCAGCACCCTAAGCTCTGGGGCCAACGTCCTGACTTTC.

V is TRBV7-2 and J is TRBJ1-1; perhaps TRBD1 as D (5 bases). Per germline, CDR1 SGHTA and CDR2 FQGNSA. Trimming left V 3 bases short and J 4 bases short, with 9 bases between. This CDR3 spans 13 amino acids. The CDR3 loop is CASSLRGSTEAFF. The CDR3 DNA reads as TGTGCCAGCAGCTTGAGGGGTTCCACTGAAGCTTTCTTT.

This chain's CDR3 is CASSRSGSSGANVLTF. CDR3 in DNA: TGTGCCAGCTCACGTAGCGGGAGCTCTGGGGCCAACGTCCTGACTTTC. This rearrangement joins TRBV7-6 to TRBJ2-6, with TRBD2 matching 9 bases. The CDR3 runs 16 residues. The V gene end was trimmed by 8 bases and the J gene end by 0 bases; junction bases not matched to a gene: 5. Germline V gene data show CDR1 as SGHVS and CDR2 as FNYEAQ. Based on the CDR3 plus reference TRBV7-6 and TRBJ2-6, the full variable domain is GAGVSQSPRYKVTKRGQDVALRCDPISGHVSLYWYRQALGQGPEFLTYFNYEAQQDKSGLPNDRFSAERPEGSISTLTIQRTEQRDSAMYRCASSRSGSSGANVLTFGAGSRLTVL.

The CDR3 loop is CATAGQNTGELFF. In DNA form, the CDR3 reads TGTGCCACCGCCGGGCAGAACACCGGGGAGCTGTTTTTT. The V and J genes are TRBV24-1 and TRBJ2-2; D remains unclear. The CDR3 spans 13 residues. The germline gives CDR1 KGHDR, CDR2 SFDVKD. The ends were cut back, 9 bases at V and 1 base at J, with 8 bases in the middle.

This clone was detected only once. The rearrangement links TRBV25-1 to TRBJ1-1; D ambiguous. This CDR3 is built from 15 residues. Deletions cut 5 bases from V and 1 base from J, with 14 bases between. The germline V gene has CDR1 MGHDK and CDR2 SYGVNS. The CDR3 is CASSSNPGSNTEAFF. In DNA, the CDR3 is TGTGCCAGCAGTTCAAACCCGGGTTCGAACACTGAAGCTTTCTTT.

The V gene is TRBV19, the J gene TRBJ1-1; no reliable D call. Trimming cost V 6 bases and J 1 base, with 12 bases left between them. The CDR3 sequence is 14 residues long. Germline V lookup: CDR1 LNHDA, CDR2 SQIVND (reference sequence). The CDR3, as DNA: TGTGCCAGTAGGGACTTATGGGGGAACACTGAAGCTTTCTTT. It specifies CASRDLWGNTEAFF.

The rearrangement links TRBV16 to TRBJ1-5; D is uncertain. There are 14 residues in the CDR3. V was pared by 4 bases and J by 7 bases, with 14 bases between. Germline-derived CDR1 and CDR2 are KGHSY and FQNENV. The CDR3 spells CASSPPARNQPQHF. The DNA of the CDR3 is TGTGCCAGCAGCCCACCCGCCAGAAACCAGCCCCAGCATTTT.

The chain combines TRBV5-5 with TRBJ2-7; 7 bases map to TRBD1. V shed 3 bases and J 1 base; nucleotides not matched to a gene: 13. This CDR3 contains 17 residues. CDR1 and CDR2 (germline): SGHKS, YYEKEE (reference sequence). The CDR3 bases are TGTGCCAGCAGCTACAGAAACAGGGGAGTGGGGTCCTACGAGCAGTACGTC. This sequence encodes CASSYRNRGVGSYEQYV.

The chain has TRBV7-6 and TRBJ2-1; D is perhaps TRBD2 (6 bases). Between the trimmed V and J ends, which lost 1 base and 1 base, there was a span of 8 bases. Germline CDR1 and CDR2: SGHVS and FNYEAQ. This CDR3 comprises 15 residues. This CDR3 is CASSLDGGSYNEQFF. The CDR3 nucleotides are TGTGCCAGCAGCTTAGACGGGGGTTCCTACAATGAGCAGTTCTTC.

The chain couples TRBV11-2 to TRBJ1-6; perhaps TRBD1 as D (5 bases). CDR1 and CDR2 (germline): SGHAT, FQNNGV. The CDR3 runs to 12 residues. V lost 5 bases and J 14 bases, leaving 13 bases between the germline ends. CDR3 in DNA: TGTGCCAGCAGCCCCGGGGACGGGACCCTCCACTTT. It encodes CASSPGDGTLHF.